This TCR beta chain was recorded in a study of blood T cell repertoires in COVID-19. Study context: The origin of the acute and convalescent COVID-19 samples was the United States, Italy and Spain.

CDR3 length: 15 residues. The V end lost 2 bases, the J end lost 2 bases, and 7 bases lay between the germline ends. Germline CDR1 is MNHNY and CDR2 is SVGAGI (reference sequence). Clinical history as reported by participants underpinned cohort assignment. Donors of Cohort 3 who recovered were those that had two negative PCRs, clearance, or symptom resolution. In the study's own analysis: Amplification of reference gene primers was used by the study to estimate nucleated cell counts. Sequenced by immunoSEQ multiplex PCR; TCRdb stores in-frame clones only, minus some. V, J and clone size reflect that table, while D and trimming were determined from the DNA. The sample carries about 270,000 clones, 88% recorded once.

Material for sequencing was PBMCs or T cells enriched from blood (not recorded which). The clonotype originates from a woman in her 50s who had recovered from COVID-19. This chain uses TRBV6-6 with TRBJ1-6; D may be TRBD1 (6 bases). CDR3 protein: CASSYDRPYNSPLHF. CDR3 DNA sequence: TGTGCCAGCAGTTACGACAGGCCCTATAATTCACCCCTCCACTTT.